Listed below are T cell receptor beta chains from one sample, sequenced in a study of PD-L1 blockade in urothelial cancer. Data came from immunoSEQ multiplex PCR; TCRdb stores just in-frame clones and leaves some out. Found here are 120,000 or so clones, about 84% of them singletons; the top ten hold 2.4%. This material consisted of PBMCs, taken around atezolizumab (anti-PD-L1) treatment. Every receptor here comes from a man aged 50 or older with urothelial cancer. Each CDR3 is given with its conserved first and last residue. D genes are given only for firm matches. Only some rows state a clone size, as once, few, many or a class for expanded clones.

d_call	clone_size	v_call	j_call	cdr3_nt	cdr3_aa
.	.	TRBV7-2	TRBJ1-5	TGTGCCAGCAGCTTAACAGATAGCAATCAGCCCCAGCATTTT	CASSLTDSNQPQHF
.	.	TRBV6-5	TRBJ1-1	TGTGCCAGCAGTTATTCAGTGCTCAAAACTGAAGCTTTCTTT	CASSYSVLKTEAFF
TRBD1	.	TRBV19	TRBJ1-5	TGTGCCATACAGGGGACACCCACTAATCAGCCCCAGCATTTT	CAIQGTPTNQPQHF
TRBD1	.	TRBV18	TRBJ1-1	TGTGCCAGCTCACTAGGACAGGGGATGAACACTGAAGCTTTCTTT	CASSLGQGMNTEAFF
TRBD2	.	TRBV2	TRBJ2-1	TGTGCCAGCAGTGACAGCGGGGCCTACAATGAGCAGTTCTTC	CASSDSGAYNEQFF
TRBD1	.	TRBV2	TRBJ1-6	TGTGCCAGCGGGGGGACAGGGGGCAGGTATAATTCACCCCTCCACTTT	CASGGTGGRYNSPLHF
.	.	TRBV7-2	TRBJ2-1	TGTGCCAGCAGCGCCCACCTACTCTCCAATGAGCAGTTCTTC	CASSAHLLSNEQFF
TRBD2	.	TRBV5-1	TRBJ2-1	TGCGCCAGCAGCATGGGACTAGCGGGAGGGAGTGAGCAGTTCTTC	CASSMGLAGGSEQFF
TRBD1	.	TRBV5-1	TRBJ1-3	TGCGCCAGCAGCTCCGGACAGGGGAGTAACACCATATATTTT	CASSSGQGSNTIYF
TRBD2	.	TRBV5-6	TRBJ2-1	TGTGCCAGCAGCTTCTTTAGCGGGAGGGGAAATGAGCAGTTCTTC	CASSFFSGRGNEQFF
.	.	TRBV18	TRBJ2-6	TGTGCCAGCTCACCACCGAGGACACCGTCTGGGGCCAACGTCCTGACTTTC	CASSPPRTPSGANVLTF
TRBD1	.	TRBV19	TRBJ2-3	TGTGCCAGTTCCTTTGGGACAGGGACAGATACGCAGTATTTT	CASSFGTGTDTQYF
TRBD2	.	TRBV5-6	TRBJ2-3	TGTGCCAGCAGATATGGACTAGCGGGAGCAGATACGCAGTATTTT	CASRYGLAGADTQYF
TRBD2	.	TRBV11-2	TRBJ2-3	TGTGCCAGCAGCTCCCCGGGGCGGGAGCGCGCAGATACGCAGTATTTT	CASSSPGRERADTQYF
.	few	TRBV29-1	TRBJ1-2	TGCAGCGTTAAAGCGGGGAACTTCTATGGCTACACCTTC	CSVKAGNFYGYTF
TRBD1	.	TRBV7-2	TRBJ1-2	TGTGCCAGCACCTCTCGCACAGGGGAACTTAACTATGGCTACACCTTC	CASTSRTGELNYGYTF
TRBD1	.	TRBV13	TRBJ1-2	TGCGCCAGCAGCGATTCGGGGACAGGGGTTAGGGGCTACACCTTC	CASSDSGTGVRGYTF
.	once	TRBV6-1	TRBJ2-7	TGTGCCAGCAGTGCCAACTACGAGCAGTACTTC	CASSANYEQYF
.	.	TRBV21-1	TRBJ2-7	TGTGCCAGCAGCCAGACAGCGGGAGGATCCTACGAGCAGTACTTC	CASSQTAGGSYEQYF
TRBD1	once	TRBV6-5	TRBJ1-2	TGTGCCAGCAGTTACTCACAGGGGGCCCGCGGCTACACCTTC	CASSYSQGARGYTF
TRBD2	.	TRBV9	TRBJ2-1	TGTGCCAGCAGCGTCCAACGGACTAGCGGCCTCTACAATGAGCAGTTCTTC	CASSVQRTSGLYNEQFF
TRBD1	.	TRBV6-4	TRBJ1-1	TGTGCCAGCAAATTAACCCCGGGACAGGGAACCTATGAAGCTTTCTTT	CASKLTPGQGTYEAFF
.	.	TRBV6-5	TRBJ1-2	TGTGCCAGCGCTTACCGGGACAACTACTTTGGCTACACCTTC	CASAYRDNYFGYTF
TRBD2	few	TRBV6-5	TRBJ2-3	TGTGCCAGCAGGACCGGACTAGCGGGCACAGATACGCAGTATTTT	CASRTGLAGTDTQYF
.	.	TRBV7-9	TRBJ1-3	TGTGCCAGCAGACATCATGGCCCGGGGGGGATCGGAAACACCATATATTTT	CASRHHGPGGIGNTIYF
TRBD2	once	TRBV11-2	TRBJ2-5	TGTGCCAGCAATTCACTGGGAGCGGGAGTGGGAGAGACCCAGTACTTC	CASNSLGAGVGETQYF
.	.	TRBV7-9	TRBJ2-5	TGTGCCAGCAGCTTAGGGGCAGGGGACCTCAAAGAGACCCAGTACTTC	CASSLGAGDLKETQYF
TRBD2	.	TRBV13	TRBJ2-1	TGTGCCAGCAGCCGATTGGGACTAGCGGGAATCAATGAGCAGTTCTTC	CASSRLGLAGINEQFF
.	.	TRBV27	TRBJ1-5	TGTGCCAGCAGTCGCGTCGACGGACTACTGGAGCCCCAGCATTTT	CASSRVDGLLEPQHF
.	.	TRBV29-1	TRBJ2-2	TGCAGCGTTGTTTCTGCTGACGCGGCCTTCACCGGGGAGCTGTTTTTT	CSVVSADAAFTGELFF
.	.	TRBV11-2	TRBJ2-5	TGTGCCAGCAGCCCAGGGTATCAAGAGACCCAGTACTTC	CASSPGYQETQYF